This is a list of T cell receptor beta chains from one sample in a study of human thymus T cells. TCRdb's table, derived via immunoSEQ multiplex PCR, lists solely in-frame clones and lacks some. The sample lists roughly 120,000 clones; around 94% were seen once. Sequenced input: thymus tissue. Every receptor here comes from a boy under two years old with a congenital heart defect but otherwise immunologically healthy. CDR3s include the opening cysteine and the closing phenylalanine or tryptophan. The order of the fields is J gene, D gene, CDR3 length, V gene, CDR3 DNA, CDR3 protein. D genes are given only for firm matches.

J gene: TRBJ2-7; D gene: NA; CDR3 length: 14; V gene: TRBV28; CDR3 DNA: TGTGCCCAAGGGGAGGGGGGCCACTCCTACGAGCAGTACTTC; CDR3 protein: CAQGEGGHSYEQYF
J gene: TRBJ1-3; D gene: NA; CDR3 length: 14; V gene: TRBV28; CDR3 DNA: TGTGCCAGCAGTTTATTCGCACAGGGAAACACCATATATTTT; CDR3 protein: CASSLFAQGNTIYF
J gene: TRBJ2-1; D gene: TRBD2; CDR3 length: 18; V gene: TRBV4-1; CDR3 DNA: TGCGCCAGCAGCCATCCTCCGACTAGCGGGGCCGTCTACAATGAGCAGTTCTTC; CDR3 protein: CASSHPPTSGAVYNEQFF
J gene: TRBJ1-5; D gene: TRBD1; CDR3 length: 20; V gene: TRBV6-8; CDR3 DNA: TGTGCCAGCAGTTACGGTGGACAGGGGGTAAGGTTGGGTAGCAATCAGCCCCAGCATTTT; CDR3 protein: CASSYGGQGVRLGSNQPQHF
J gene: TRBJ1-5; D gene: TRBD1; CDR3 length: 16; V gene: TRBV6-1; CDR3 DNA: TGTGCCAGCAGTCAAGAGGGACAGGGTTTCAATCAGCCCCAGCATTTT; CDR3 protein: CASSQEGQGFNQPQHF
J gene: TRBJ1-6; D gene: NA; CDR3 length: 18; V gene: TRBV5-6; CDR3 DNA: TGTGCCAGCAGCTTGACTGGGCGGAGAAGCTCCTATAATTCACCCCTCCACTTT; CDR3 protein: CASSLTGRRSSYNSPLHF
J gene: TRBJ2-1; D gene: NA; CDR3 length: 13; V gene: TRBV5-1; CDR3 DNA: TGCGCCAGCAGCGTACGGATGCACAATGAGCAGTTCTTC; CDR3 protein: CASSVRMHNEQFF
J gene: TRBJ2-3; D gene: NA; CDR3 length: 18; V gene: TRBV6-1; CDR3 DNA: TGTGCCAGCAGTGAAGCCCGAAGCAGGGACGTTAGCACAGATACGCAGTATTTT; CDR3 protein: CASSEARSRDVSTDTQYF
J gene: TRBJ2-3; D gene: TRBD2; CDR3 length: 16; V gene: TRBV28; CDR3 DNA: TGTGCCAGCAGTTCCTCAGCGGGAGCTAGCACAGATACGCAGTATTTT; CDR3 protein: CASSSSAGASTDTQYF
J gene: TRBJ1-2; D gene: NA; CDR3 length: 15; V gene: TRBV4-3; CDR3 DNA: TGCGCCAGCAGCCCCGACGGATACCTTAACTATGGCTACACCTTC; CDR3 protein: CASSPDGYLNYGYTF